A single T cell receptor (beta chain) is shown here with its context. Its antigen is not identified. The sample originates from a study of OX40 agonist ivuxolimab in advanced cancers. Study-level information: Patients were treated with ivuxolimab, an agonistic anti-OX40 (CD134) antibody.

Some clones are missing from TCRdb's copy, which holds only in-frame ones; the method was immunoSEQ multiplex PCR. The sample consists of under 150,000 clones, 75% to 95% of them appearing once. Peripheral blood came from all dose cohorts at three timepoints. Study results and caveats: The study found that CD8+ T cells averaged more expanded clones than CD4+. Still undetermined is the antigen specificity of the expanded peripheral T cells.

The CDR3 runs to 15 residues. V was pared by 6 bases and J by 2 bases, with 5 bases of the junction left unmatched. Per germline, CDR1 LNHDA and CDR2 SQIVND (reference sequence). This clonotype originated in an adult with an advanced solid tumor such as melanoma, head and neck, liver or kidney cancer. The chain combines TRBV19 with TRBJ1-5, with 9 bases aligning to TRBD1. The sample was CD4+ or CD8+ T cells sorted from blood, taken in a trial of the OX40 agonist ivuxolimab. CDR3 sequence: CASSLQGAGNQPQHF. The DNA of the CDR3 is TGTGCCAGTAGCCTACAGGGGGCGGGCAATCAGCCCCAGCATTTT.